The T cell receptor (beta chain) described here comes from a study of blood T cell repertoires in COVID-19. Whole-study context: PBMCs, B-cell-depleted T cells, or T cells were the source of the cDNA or gDNA that made up the material.

Sequencing was performed with immunoSEQ multiplex PCR; in TCRdb, only in-frame clones are kept and a portion is missing. The table lists 150,000 to 200,000 clones, more than 65% of them singletons. J was trimmed by 9 bases and V by 5 bases; bases with no gene match: 9. The CDR3 length is 13 residues. Germline V gives CDR1 LNHDA, CDR2 SQIVND (reference sequence). The chain links TRBV19 to TRBJ1-2; 7 nucleotides line up with TRBD1. Sequencing was carried out using PBMCs or T cells enriched from blood (not recorded which). The origin of this receptor is a man between 40 and 49 years old who had recovered from COVID-19. The CDR3 DNA sequence: TGTGCCAGTAGTTCGAACAGGGGAACGCGCTACACCTTC. Translating it yields CASSSNRGTRYTF.